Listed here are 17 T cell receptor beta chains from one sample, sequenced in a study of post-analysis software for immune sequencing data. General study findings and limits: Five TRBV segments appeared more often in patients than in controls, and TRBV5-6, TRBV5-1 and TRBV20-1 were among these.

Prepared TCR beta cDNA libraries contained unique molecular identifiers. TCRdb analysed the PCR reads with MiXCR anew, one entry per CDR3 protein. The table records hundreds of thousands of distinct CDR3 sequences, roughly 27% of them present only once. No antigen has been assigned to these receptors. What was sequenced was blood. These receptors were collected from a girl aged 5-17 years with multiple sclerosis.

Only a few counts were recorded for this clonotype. CDR3 amino acids: CASSLEGNRDEKLFF. The DNA for the CDR3 is TGTGCCAGCAGCTTGGAAGGGAACAGGGATGAAAAACTGTTTTTT. J is TRBJ1-4 and V is TRBV7-2; possible D gene TRBD1, 6 bases. Germline V gene lookup returns CDR1 SGHTA and CDR2 FQGNSA. V lost 3 bases and J lost 6, with 14 bases in between. This CDR3 has 15 amino acids.

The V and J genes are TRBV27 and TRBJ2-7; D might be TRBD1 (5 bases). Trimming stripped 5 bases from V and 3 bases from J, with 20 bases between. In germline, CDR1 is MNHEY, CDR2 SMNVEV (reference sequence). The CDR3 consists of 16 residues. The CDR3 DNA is TGTGCCAGCAGTCCACTGCCGGGCAGGGCCAACTACGAGCAGTACTTC. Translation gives CASSPLPGRANYEQYF.

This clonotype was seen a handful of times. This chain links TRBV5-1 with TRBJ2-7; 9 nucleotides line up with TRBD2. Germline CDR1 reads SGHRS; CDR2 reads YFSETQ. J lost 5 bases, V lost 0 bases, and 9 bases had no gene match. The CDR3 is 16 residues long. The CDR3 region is CASSLEVLAGEDEQYF. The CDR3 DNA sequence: TGCGCCAGCAGCTTGGAGGTGTTAGCGGGAGAGGACGAGCAGTACTTC.

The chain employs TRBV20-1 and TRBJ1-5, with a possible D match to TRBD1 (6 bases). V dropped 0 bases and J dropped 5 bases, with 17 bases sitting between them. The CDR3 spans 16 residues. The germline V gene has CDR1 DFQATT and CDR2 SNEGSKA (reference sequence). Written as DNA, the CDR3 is TGCAGTGCTAGAGATGCGTCTAAGGACAGCCATCAGCCCCAGCATTTT. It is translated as CSARDASKDSHQPQHF.

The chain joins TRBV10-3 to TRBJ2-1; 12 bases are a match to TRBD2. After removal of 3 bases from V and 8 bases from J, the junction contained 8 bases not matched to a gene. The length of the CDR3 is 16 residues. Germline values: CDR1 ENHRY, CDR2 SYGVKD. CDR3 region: CAISDPGLAGRYEQFF. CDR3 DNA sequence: TGTGCCATCAGTGACCCCGGACTAGCGGGACGTTATGAGCAGTTCTTC.

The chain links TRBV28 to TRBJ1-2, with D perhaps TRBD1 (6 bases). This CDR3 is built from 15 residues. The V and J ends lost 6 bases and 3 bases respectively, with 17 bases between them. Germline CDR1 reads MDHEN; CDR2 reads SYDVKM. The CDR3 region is CASRSGQGRDYGYTF. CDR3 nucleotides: TGTGCCAGCAGAAGTGGGCAGGGGAGAGACTATGGCTACACCTTC.

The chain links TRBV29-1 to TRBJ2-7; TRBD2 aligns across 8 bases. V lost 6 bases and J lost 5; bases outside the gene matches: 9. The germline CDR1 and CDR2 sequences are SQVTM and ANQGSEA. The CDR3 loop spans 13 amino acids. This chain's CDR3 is CSVGGLAGHEQYF. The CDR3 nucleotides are TGCAGCGTGGGGGGCCTAGCGGGCCACGAGCAGTACTTC.

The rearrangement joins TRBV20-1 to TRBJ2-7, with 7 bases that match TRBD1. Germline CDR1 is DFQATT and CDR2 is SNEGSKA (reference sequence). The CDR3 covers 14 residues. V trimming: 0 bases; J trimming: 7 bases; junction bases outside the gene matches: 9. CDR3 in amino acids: CSAREPTGKREQYF. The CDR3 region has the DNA TGCAGTGCTAGAGAACCGACAGGGAAGCGGGAGCAGTACTTC.

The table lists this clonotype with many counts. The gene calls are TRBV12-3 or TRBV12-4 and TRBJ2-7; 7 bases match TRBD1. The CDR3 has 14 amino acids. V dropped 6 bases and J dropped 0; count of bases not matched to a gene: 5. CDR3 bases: TGTGCCAGCAGATTGACAGGGAGCTCCTACGAGCAGTACTTC. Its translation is CASRLTGSSYEQYF.

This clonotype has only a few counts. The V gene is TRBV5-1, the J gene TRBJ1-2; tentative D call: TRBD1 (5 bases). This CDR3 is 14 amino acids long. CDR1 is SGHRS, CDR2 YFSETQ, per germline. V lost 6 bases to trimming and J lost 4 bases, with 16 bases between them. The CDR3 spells CASMGEGSGYGYTF. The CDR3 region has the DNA TGCGCCAGCATGGGGGAAGGTAGCGGCTATGGCTACACCTTC.

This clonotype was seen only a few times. CDR3 loop: CASTPVVGTGEAFF. The CDR3 region has the DNA TGCGCCAGCACCCCCGTGGTCGGGACAGGGGAAGCTTTCTTT. The chain joins TRBV5-1 to TRBJ1-1, with 9 bases lining up with TRBD1. This CDR3 is 14 amino acids long. The V segment lost 6 bases and the J segment 8 bases; nucleotides outside the gene matches: 11. Germline CDR1 reads SGHRS; CDR2 reads YFSETQ.

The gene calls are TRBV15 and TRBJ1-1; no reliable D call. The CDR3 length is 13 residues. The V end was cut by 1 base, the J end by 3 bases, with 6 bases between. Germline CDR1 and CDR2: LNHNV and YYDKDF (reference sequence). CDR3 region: CATSRVGYTEAFF. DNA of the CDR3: TGTGCCACCAGCAGAGTCGGCTACACTGAAGCTTTCTTT. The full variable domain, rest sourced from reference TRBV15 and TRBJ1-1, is DAMVIQNPRYQVTQFGKPVTLSCSQTLNHNVMYWYQQKSSQAPKLLFHYYDKDFNNEADTPDNFQSRRPNTSFCFLDIRSPGLGDTAMYLCATSRVGYTEAFFGQGTRLTVV.

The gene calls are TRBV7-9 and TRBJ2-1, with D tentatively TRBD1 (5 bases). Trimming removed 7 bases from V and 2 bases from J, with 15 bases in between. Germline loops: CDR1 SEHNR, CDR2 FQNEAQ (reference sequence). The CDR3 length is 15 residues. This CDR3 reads CASNPPDTTYNEQFF. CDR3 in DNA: TGTGCCAGCAACCCCCCGGACACCACCTACAATGAGCAGTTCTTC.

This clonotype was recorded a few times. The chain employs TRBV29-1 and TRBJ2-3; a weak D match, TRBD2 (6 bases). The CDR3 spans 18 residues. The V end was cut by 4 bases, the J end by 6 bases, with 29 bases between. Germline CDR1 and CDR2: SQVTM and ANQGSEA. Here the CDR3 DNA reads TGCAGCGTTGGGTCGCGGGACGGCTACATGGCTGTGGTGGATACGCAGTATTTT. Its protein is CSVGSRDGYMAVVDTQYF.

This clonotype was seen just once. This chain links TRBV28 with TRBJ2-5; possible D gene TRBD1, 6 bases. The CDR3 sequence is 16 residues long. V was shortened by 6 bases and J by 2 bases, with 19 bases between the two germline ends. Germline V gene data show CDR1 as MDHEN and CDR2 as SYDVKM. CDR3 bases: TGTGCCAGCAGACAACACGGACAGATAGGACAAGAGACCCAGTACTTC. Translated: CASRQHGQIGQETQYF.

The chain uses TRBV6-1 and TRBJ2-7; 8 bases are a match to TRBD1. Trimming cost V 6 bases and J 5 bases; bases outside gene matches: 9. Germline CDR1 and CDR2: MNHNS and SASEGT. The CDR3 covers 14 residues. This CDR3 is CASSLRDRRNEQYF. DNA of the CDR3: TGTGCCAGCAGCCTCCGGGACAGGCGGAACGAGCAGTACTTC.

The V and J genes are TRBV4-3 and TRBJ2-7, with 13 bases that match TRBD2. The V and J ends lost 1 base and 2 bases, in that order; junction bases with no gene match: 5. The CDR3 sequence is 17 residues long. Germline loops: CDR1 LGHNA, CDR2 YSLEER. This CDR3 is CASSQGTSGSLAYEQYF. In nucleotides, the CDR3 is TGCGCCAGCAGCCAAGGGACTAGCGGGAGTCTCGCCTACGAGCAGTACTTC.